The T cell receptor beta chain under discussion was sequenced for a study of blood T cell repertoires in COVID-19. Whole-study context: Some COVID-19 samples were acute and others convalescent; all came from the United States, Italy and Spain. Sample material is recorded as cDNA or gDNA derived from T cells, B-cell-depleted T cells, or PBMCs.

Methods used by the authors: Researchers report that nucleated cell counts were estimated from reference gene primer amplification. The protocol was immunoSEQ multiplex PCR, while the TCRdb copy is restricted to in-frame clones and leaves out a portion. The DNA gave D and trimming, while V, J and clone size come from that table. The sample includes 370,000 or so clones, around 84% of them seen just once. Germline V gene lookup returns CDR1 SGHDT and CDR2 YYEEEE. The CDR3 loop spans 14 amino acids. The junction had 4 bases not matched to a gene; V was cut back by 5 bases and J by 1 base. Sequenced input: peripheral blood. This sequence joins TRBV5-6 and TRBJ1-1; 8 bases agree with TRBD1. The sequence was obtained from a human donor with acute or convalescent COVID-19. The donor label of this sample is uncertain. The CDR3 loop reads CASRTGVRNTEAFF. The CDR3 nucleotides read TGTGCCAGCAGGACAGGGGTCAGGAACACTGAAGCTTTCTTT.